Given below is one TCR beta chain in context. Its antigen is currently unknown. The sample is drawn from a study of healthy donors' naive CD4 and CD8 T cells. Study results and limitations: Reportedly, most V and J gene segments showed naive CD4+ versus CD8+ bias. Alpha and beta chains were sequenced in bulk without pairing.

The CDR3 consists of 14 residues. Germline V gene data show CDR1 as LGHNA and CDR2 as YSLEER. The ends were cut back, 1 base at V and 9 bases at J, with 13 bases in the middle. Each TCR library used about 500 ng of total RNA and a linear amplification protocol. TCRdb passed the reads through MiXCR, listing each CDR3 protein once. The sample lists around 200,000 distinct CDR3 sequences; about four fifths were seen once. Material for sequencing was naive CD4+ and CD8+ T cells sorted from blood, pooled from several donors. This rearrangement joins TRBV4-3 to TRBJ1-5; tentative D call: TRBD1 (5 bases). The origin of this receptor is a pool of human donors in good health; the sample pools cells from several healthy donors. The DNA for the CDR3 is TGCGCCAGCAGCCAAGCACAGGACCGAGGGCCCCAGCATTTT. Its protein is CASSQAQDRGPQHF.